This T cell receptor (beta chain) was recovered during a study of T cell repertoires in cytomegalovirus infection. Study outcomes and limitations: Cumulative frequency (of public TCR beta family members) identified carriers of CMV plus the relevant HLA.

TCRdb reanalysed the reads using MiXCR and keeps one entry per CDR3 protein. The sample holds about 680,000 distinct CDR3 sequences, around 24% seen once. Germline values: CDR1 SGHVS, CDR2 FQNEAQ. The V end was cut by 6 bases, the J end by 0 bases, with 12 bases between. The CDR3 totals 16 residues. Points on this clonotype: Its target is unknown.

The chain carries TRBV7-8 and TRBJ2-6; D is undetermined. Sequencing was performed on CD8+ T cells from PBMCs. The sequence came from a human donor in good health (CMV status not recorded). Some clones in this sample may be carry-over from other donors' samples. The CDR3 DNA reads as TGTGCCAGCAGTTCCCTCTCCAGCTCTGGGGCCAACGTCCTGACTTTC. It codes for CASSSLSSSGANVLTF. The full variable domain, in which reference TRBV7-8 and TRBJ2-6 provide the parts outside the CDR3, is GAGVSQSPRYKVAKRGQDVALRCDPISGHVSLFWYQQALGQGPEFLTYFQNEAQLDKSGLPSDRFFAERPEGSVSTLKIQRTQQEDSAVYLCASSSLSSSGANVLTFGAGSRLTVL.